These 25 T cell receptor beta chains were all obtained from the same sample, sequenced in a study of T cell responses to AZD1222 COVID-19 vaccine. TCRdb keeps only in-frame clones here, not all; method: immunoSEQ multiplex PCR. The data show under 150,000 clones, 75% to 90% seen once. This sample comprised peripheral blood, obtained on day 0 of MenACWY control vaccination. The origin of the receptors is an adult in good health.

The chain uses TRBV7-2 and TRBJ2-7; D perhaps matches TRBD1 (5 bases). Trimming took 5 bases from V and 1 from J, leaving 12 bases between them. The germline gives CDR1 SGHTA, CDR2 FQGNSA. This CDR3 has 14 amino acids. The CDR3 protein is CASSRNRGSYEQYF. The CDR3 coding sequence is TGTGCCAGCAGCCGGAATAGGGGTTCCTACGAGCAGTACTTC.

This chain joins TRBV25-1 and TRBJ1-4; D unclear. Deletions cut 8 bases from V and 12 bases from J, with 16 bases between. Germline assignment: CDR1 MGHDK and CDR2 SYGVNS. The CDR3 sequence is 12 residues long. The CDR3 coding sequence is TGTGCCAGCCTAACCGACGGAGAAGAACTGTTTTTT. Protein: CASLTDGEELFF.

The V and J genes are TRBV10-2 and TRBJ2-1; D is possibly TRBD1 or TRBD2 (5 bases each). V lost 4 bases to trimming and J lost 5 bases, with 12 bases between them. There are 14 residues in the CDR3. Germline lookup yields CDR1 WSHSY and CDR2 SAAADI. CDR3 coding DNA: TGCGCCAGCAGTGGGGGGAGATTAAACAATGAGCAGTTCTTC. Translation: CASSGGRLNNEQFF.

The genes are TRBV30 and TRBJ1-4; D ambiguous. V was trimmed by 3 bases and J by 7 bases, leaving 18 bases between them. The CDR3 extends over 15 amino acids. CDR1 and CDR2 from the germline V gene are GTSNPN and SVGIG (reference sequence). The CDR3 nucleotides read TGTGCCTGGAGGAAGACCCAGGTCGTGGGTGAAAAACTGTTTTTT. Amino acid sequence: CAWRKTQVVGEKLFF.

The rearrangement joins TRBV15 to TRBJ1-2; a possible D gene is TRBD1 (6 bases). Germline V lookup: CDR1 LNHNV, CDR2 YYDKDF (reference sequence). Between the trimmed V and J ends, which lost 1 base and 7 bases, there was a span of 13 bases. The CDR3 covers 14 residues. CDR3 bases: TGTGCCACCAGCAGAGTTGTAGGGGGAAGTGGCTACACCTTC. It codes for CATSRVVGGSGYTF.

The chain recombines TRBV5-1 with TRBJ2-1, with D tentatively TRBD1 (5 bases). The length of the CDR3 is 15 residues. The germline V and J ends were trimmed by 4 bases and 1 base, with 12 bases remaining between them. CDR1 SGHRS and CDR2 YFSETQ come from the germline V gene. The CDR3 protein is CASSVTDRSYNEQFF. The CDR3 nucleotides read TGCGCCAGCAGCGTGACAGATAGGTCCTACAATGAGCAGTTCTTC.

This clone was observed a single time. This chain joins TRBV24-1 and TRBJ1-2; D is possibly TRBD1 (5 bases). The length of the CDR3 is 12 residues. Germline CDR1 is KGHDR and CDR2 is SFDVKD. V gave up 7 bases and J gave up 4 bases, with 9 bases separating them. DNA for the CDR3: TGTGCCACCAGCGGGGGTTCCTATGGCTACACCTTC. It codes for CATSGGSYGYTF.

The DNA of the CDR3 is TGTGCCAGCAGGGCCAGGCCACAGTCCTACGAGCAGTACTTC. Translating gives CASRARPQSYEQYF. The chain is built from TRBV6-5 and TRBJ2-7; D is unresolved. Per germline, CDR1 MNHEY and CDR2 SVGAGI. The V gene lost 6 bases and the J gene lost 1 base, with 13 bases spanning the gap. The CDR3 spans 14 residues.

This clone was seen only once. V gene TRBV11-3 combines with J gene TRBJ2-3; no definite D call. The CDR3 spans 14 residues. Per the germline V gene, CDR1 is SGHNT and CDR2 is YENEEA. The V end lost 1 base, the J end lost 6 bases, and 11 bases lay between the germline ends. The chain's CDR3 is CASSLVGPGDTQYF. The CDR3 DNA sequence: TGTGCCAGCAGCTTAGTGGGTCCTGGGGATACGCAGTATTTT. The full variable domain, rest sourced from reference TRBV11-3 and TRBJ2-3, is EAGVVQSPRYKIIEKKQPVAFWCNPISGHNTLYWYLQNLGQGPELLIRYENEEAVDDSQLPKDRFSAERLKGVDSTLKIQPAELGDSAVYLCASSLVGPGDTQYFGPGTRLTVL.

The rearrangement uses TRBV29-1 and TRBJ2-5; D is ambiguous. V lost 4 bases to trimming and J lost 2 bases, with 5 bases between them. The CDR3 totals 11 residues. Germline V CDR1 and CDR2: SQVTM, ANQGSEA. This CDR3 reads CSVAVQETQYF. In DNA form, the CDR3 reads TGCAGCGTTGCTGTGCAAGAGACCCAGTACTTC.

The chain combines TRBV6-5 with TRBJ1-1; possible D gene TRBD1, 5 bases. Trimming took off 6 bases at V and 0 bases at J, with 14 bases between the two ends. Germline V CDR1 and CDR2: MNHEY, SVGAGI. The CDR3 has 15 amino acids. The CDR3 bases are TGTGCCAGCAGCCGGGGCTGGGGGATGAACACTGAAGCTTTCTTT. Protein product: CASSRGWGMNTEAFF.

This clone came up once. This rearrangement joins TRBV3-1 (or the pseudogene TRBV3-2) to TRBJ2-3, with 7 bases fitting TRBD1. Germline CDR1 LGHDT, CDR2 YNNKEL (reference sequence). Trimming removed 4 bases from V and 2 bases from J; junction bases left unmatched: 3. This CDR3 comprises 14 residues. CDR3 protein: CASSRTGVTDTQYF. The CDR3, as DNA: TGTGCCAGCAGCCGTACAGGGGTCACAGATACGCAGTATTTT.

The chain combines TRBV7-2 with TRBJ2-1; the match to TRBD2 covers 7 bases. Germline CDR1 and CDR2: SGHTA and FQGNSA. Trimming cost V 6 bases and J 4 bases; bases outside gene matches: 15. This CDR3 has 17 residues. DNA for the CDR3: TGTGCCAGCAGTCCCCTAGCCGGGGGGATAGGGTACAATGAGCAGTTCTTC. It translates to CASSPLAGGIGYNEQFF.

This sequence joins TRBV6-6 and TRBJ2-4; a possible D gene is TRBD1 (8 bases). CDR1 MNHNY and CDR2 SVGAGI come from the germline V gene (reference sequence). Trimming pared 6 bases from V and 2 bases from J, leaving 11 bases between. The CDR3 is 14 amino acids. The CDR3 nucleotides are TGTGCCAGCAGACAGGGGGGGTCCAAAAACATTCAGTACTTC. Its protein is CASRQGGSKNIQYF.

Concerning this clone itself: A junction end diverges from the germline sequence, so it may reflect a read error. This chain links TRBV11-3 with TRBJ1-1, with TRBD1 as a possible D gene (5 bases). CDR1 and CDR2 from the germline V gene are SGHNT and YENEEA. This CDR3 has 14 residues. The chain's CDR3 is CASSSVRGADKPVF. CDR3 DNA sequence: TGTGCCAGCAGCTCCGTTCGTGGGGCCGACAAACCCGTTTTT.

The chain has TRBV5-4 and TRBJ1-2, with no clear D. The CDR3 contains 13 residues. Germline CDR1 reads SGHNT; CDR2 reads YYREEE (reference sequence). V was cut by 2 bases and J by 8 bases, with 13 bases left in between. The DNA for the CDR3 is TGTGCCAGCAGCTTTGGAGGTAATCGGGGCTACACCTTC. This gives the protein CASSFGGNRGYTF.

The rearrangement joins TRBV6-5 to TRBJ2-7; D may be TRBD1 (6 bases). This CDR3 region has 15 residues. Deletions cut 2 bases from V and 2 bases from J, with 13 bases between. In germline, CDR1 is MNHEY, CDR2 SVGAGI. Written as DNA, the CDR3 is TGTGCCAGCAGTTACGACAGGACCCCAACCTACGAGCAGTACTTC. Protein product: CASSYDRTPTYEQYF.

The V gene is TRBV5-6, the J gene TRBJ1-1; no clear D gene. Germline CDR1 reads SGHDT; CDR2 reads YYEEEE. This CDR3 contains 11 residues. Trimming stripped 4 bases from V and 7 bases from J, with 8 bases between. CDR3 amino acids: CASSLNYEAFF. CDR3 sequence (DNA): TGTGCCAGCAGCCTCAACTATGAAGCTTTCTTT.

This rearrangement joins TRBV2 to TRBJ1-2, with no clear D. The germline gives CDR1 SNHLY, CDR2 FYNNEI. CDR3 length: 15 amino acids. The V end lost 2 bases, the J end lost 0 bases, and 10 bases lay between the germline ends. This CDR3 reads CASSESRRSNYGYTF. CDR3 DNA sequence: TGTGCCAGCAGTGAATCGAGGAGATCTAACTATGGCTACACCTTC.

CDR3 loop: CAWSSVAGGYTF. The CDR3, as DNA: TGTGCCTGGAGTAGTGTCGCGGGCGGCTACACCTTC. The chain recombines TRBV30 with TRBJ1-2; D gene ambiguous. Germline V gene sequence: CDR1 GTSNPN, CDR2 SVGIG (reference sequence). Trimming left V 2 bases short and J 8 bases short, with 12 bases between. The CDR3 is 12 residues long.

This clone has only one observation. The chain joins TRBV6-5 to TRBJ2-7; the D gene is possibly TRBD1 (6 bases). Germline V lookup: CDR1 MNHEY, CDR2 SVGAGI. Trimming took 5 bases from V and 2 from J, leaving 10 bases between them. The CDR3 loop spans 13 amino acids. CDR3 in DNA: TGTGCCAGCAGTATACGGGACACCTACGAGCAGTACTTC. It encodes CASSIRDTYEQYF.

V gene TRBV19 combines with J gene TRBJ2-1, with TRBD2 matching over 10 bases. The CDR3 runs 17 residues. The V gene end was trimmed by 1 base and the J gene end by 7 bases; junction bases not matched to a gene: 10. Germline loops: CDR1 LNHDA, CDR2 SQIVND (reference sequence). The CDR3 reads CASSIGTASGSKNEQFF. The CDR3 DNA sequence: TGTGCCAGTAGTATAGGTACCGCTAGCGGGAGTAAAAATGAGCAGTTCTTC.

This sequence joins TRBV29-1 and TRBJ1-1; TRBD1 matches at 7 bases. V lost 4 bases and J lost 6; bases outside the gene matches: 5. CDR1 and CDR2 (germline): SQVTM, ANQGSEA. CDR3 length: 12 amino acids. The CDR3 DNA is TGCAGCGTTGGAACCGGGACAGCTGAAGCTTTCTTT. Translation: CSVGTGTAEAFF.

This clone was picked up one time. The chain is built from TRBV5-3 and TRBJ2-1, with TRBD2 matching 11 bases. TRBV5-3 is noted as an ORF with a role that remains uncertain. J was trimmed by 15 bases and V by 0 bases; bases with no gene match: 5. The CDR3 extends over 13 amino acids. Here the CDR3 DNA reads TGTGCCAGAAGCTTGGCAAGAACTAGCGGGGGGTTCTTC. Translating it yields CARSLARTSGGFF.

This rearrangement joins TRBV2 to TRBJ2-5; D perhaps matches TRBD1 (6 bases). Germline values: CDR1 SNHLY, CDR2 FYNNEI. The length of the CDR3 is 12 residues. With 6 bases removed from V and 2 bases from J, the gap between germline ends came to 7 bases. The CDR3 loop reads CASRDRQETQYF. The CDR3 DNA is TGTGCCAGCAGGGACAGACAAGAGACCCAGTACTTC.